A single sample is the source of the 20 T cell receptor beta chains below, sequenced in a study of blood T cell repertoires in COVID-19. Only in-frame clones appear in the TCRdb table, and some are missing; sequencing was by immunoSEQ multiplex PCR. This table has approximately 270,000 clones, about 80% appearing once. The material sequenced was peripheral blood. The receptor source for this set is a person in their 70s with COVID-19, enrolled during active disease.

This chain links TRBV2 with TRBJ2-7; D might be TRBD2 (5 bases). Trimming removed 9 bases at V and 6 bases at J, with 15 bases between. The CDR3 has 12 residues. Germline V gene lookup returns CDR1 SNHLY and CDR2 FYNNEI. The CDR3 DNA follows: TGTGCCAGTACATCGGACTCACCCGAGCAGTACTTC. The encoded protein is CASTSDSPEQYF.

The rearrangement joins TRBV20-1 to TRBJ2-5, with D possibly being TRBD1 (6 bases). The CDR3 length is 15 residues. V dropped 3 bases and J dropped 1 base, with 15 bases sitting between them. Germline loops: CDR1 DFQATT, CDR2 SNEGSKA (reference sequence). The DNA for the CDR3 is TGCAGTGCTAGTCTACAGGGACGGGGCCAAGAGACCCAGTACTTC. Protein sequence: CSASLQGRGQETQYF.

The chain joins TRBV2 to TRBJ2-6, with 9 bases aligning to TRBD1. The CDR3 has 17 amino acids. From germline, CDR1 is SNHLY and CDR2 FYNNEI. The V and J ends lost 6 bases and 2 bases, in that order; junction bases with no gene match: 8. In DNA form, the CDR3 reads TGTGCCAGCAGCCTAGGAACAGGGGGCGCTGGGGCCAACGTCCTGACTTTC. It codes for CASSLGTGGAGANVLTF.

The chain joins TRBV6-2 or TRBV6-3 to TRBJ2-3, with D tentatively TRBD2 (7 bases). The CDR3 loop spans 19 amino acids. V lost 2 bases and J 8 bases, leaving 29 bases between the germline ends. From germline, CDR1 is MNHEY and CDR2 SVGEGT. As DNA, the CDR3 is TGTGCCAGCAGTTACCTCGGAGTGGGGGCTAGCGGTATTTTCGGTACGCAGTATTTT. It specifies CASSYLGVGASGIFGTQYF.

The V gene is TRBV6-1, the J gene TRBJ1-1; 8 positions match TRBD1. CDR3 size: 15 residues. Germline V gives CDR1 MNHNS, CDR2 SASEGT. The trim removed 1 base at V and 4 bases at J, leaving 5 bases unmatched. CDR3 sequence (DNA): TGTGCCAGCAGTGAAGAAGGACAGGGAGGCACTGAAGCTTTCTTT. It specifies CASSEEGQGGTEAFF.

Ten or more counts support this clone. The J gene is TRBJ1-5, the V gene TRBV4-1, with TRBD1 as a possible D gene (5 bases). The CDR3 has 19 amino acids. V was trimmed by 0 bases and J by 2 bases, leaving 20 bases between them. Germline V gives CDR1 MGHRA, CDR2 YSYEKL. CDR3 amino acids: CASSQDSSIWGNRNQPQHF. CDR3 nucleotide sequence: TGCGCCAGCAGCCAAGATTCTTCAATTTGGGGCAACCGCAATCAGCCCCAGCATTTT.

The chain recombines TRBV5-1 with TRBJ1-1, with D possibly TRBD1 on 5 matching bases. V was clipped by 10 bases and J by 5 bases, with 21 bases between them. The germline V gene encodes CDR1 SGHRS and CDR2 YFSETQ. CDR3 length: 14 amino acids. The CDR3 nucleotides are TGCGCCGGCAAGGTCGACAGTTCGAGTACTGAAGCTTTCTTT. Translation: CAGKVDSSSTEAFF.

The CDR3 coding sequence is TGTGCCAGCTCACGAAACGCACAGGGGAGCAGTGGAAACACCATATATTTT. It translates to CASSRNAQGSSGNTIYF. This chain connects TRBV18 to TRBJ1-3, with 7 positions matching TRBD1. Trimming removed 4 bases from V and 3 bases from J; junction bases left unmatched: 12. From germline, CDR1 is KGHSH and CDR2 LQKENI. The CDR3 runs to 17 residues.

The chain couples TRBV6-2 or TRBV6-3 to TRBJ2-1; TRBD2 might be the D (6 bases). Trimming shortened V by 4 bases and J by 6 bases, and 22 bases separated the two germline ends. The CDR3 runs to 17 residues. The V gene's germline CDR1 is MNHEY and CDR2 SVGEGT. The CDR3 loop is CASSSGFFWEASNEQFF. CDR3 sequence (DNA): TGTGCCAGCAGTTCCGGGTTTTTTTGGGAGGCCTCCAATGAGCAGTTCTTC.

This clone was recorded a few times. The rearrangement links TRBV7-3 to TRBJ1-6, with 7 nucleotides matching TRBD1. The CDR3 runs 15 residues. With V trimmed by 2 bases and J by 7 bases, 5 bases remained unmatched. The germline CDR1 and CDR2 sequences are SGHTA and FQGTGA. CDR3 nucleotide sequence: TGTGCCAGCAGCTTATCACCGGGACAGAATTCACCCCTCCACTTT. Translation: CASSLSPGQNSPLHF.

This clone was detected a few times. The rearrangement joins TRBV6-5 to TRBJ2-5; a weak D match, TRBD2 (7 bases). CDR3 length equals 13 residues. Trimming shortened V by 6 bases and J by 3 bases, and 11 bases separated the two germline ends. Looked up from germline, CDR1 is MNHEY and CDR2 is SVGAGI. DNA of the CDR3: TGTGCCAGCAGCGGGGGGCGCAAAGAGACCCAGTACTTC. Protein: CASSGGRKETQYF.

For this clone: At one of its ends the junction is not consistent with the germline gene, which may arise from a read error. The chain uses TRBV2 and TRBJ1-6; maybe TRBD1 (5 bases). Germline V lookup: CDR1 SNHLY, CDR2 FYNNEI. The CDR3 sequence is 15 residues long. CDR3 sequence reads: CAGSELDGGNSPLHF. DNA of the CDR3: TGTGCCGGCAGTGAATTGGACGGGGGAAATTCACCCCTCCACTTT.

The V call is TRBV6-6, the J call TRBJ2-1, with 8 bases fitting TRBD1. With 2 bases clipped from V and 8 bases from J, the junction kept 5 bases outside the gene matches. The CDR3 runs 14 residues. Germline V lookup: CDR1 MNHNY, CDR2 SVGAGI (reference sequence). This CDR3 is CASSYTDRDYEQFF. Here the CDR3 DNA reads TGTGCCAGCAGTTACACGGACAGGGACTATGAGCAGTTCTTC.

This sequence joins TRBV28 and TRBJ1-2; D is uncertain. The V end lost 1 base, the J end lost 5 bases, and 11 bases lay between the germline ends. This CDR3 comprises 14 residues. CDR1 is MDHEN, CDR2 SYDVKM, per germline. Here the CDR3 reads CASSLYPREYGYTF. DNA for the CDR3: TGTGCCAGCAGTTTATATCCCCGGGAGTATGGCTACACCTTC.

This chain connects TRBV7-2 to TRBJ1-2; 8 bases map to TRBD1. V dropped 8 bases and J dropped 0; count of bases not matched to a gene: 8. CDR1 and CDR2 from the germline V gene are SGHTA and FQGNSA. The CDR3 totals 15 residues. The CDR3 sequence: CASATGGISNYGYTF. The DNA of the CDR3 is TGTGCCAGCGCTACAGGGGGGATCTCTAACTATGGCTACACCTTC.

The chain has TRBV6-1 and TRBJ2-4, with a weak D call TRBD1 (6 bases). There are 16 residues in the CDR3. Germline V gives CDR1 MNHNS, CDR2 SASEGT. Trimming cost V 1 base and J 0 bases, with 10 bases left between them. In DNA, the CDR3 is TGTGCCAGCAGTGAAGGGACAGATCTAGCCAAAAACATTCAGTACTTC. Protein product: CASSEGTDLAKNIQYF.

This chain connects TRBV6-1 to TRBJ1-2; 7 positions match TRBD1. From germline, CDR1 is MNHNS and CDR2 SASEGT. CDR3 length equals 15 residues. The V and J ends lost 2 bases and 5 bases, in that order; junction bases with no gene match: 8. CDR3 DNA: TGTGCCAGCAGTGAATCAGGGGGGAGGAATTATGGCTACACCTTC. Protein: CASSESGGRNYGYTF.

The chain recombines TRBV6-2 or TRBV6-3 with TRBJ1-5; D gene unclear. Germline V gives CDR1 MNHEY, CDR2 SVGEGT. This CDR3 region has 17 residues. Trimming stripped 4 bases from V and 5 bases from J, with 21 bases between. CDR3 sequence: CASSSRLDSLGHQPQHF. The CDR3 nucleotides read TGTGCCAGCAGTTCCCGATTGGATAGCTTGGGTCATCAGCCCCAGCATTTT.

The chain is built from TRBV14 and TRBJ2-7; D not certain. V lost 4 bases and J lost 4, with 14 bases in between. The CDR3 loop spans 14 amino acids. The germline V gene encodes CDR1 SGHDN and CDR2 FVKESK. Here the CDR3 reads CASSPHPLAYEQYF. CDR3 DNA sequence: TGTGCCAGCAGCCCGCACCCTTTAGCTTACGAGCAGTACTTC. Complete variable domain (other parts from reference TRBV14 and TRBJ2-7): EAGVTQFPSHSVIEKGQTVTLRCDPISGHDNLYWYRRVMGKEIKFLLHFVKESKQDESGMPNNRFLAERTGGTYSTLKVQPAELEDSGVYFCASSPHPLAYEQYFGPGTRLTVT.

This rearrangement joins TRBV7-2 to TRBJ2-1, with D uncertain. Germline values: CDR1 SGHTA, CDR2 FQGNSA. Trimming stripped 1 base from V and 10 bases from J, with 11 bases between. CDR3 length: 13 residues. The CDR3 DNA follows: TGTGCCAGCAGCTTAGTCGTCTTCGTAGAGCAGTTCTTC. Protein product: CASSLVVFVEQFF.